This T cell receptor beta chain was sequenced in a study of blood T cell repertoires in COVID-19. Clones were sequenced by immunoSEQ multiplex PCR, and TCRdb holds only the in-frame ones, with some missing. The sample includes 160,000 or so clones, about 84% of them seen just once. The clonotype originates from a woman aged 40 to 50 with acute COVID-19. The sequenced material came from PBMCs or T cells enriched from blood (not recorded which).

CDR3 coding DNA: TGTGCCTGGAGTGGGCAGGTTGGCACTGAAGCTTTCTTT. The encoded protein is CAWSGQVGTEAFF. The chain links TRBV30 to TRBJ1-1; D remains ambiguous. The CDR3 is 13 amino acids. Germline V gene data show CDR1 as GTSNPN and CDR2 as SVGIG (reference sequence). V lost 1 base and J lost 4, with 10 bases in between.